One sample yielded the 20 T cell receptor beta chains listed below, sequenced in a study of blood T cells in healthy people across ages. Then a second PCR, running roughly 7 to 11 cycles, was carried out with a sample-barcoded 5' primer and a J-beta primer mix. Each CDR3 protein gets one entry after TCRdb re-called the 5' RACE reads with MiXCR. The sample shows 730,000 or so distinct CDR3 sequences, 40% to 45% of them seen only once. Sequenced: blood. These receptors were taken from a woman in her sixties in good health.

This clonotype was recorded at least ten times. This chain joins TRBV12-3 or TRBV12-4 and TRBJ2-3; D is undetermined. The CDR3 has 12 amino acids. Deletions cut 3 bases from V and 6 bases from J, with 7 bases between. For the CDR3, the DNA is TGTGCCAGCAGTTTCCTACGGGATACGCAGTATTTT. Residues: CASSFLRDTQYF.

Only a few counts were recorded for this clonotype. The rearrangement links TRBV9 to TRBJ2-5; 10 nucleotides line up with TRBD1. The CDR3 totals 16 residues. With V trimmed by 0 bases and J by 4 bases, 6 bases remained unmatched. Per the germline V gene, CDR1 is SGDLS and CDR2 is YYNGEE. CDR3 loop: CASSVGVGTGVETQYF. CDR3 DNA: TGTGCCAGCAGCGTAGGGGTTGGGACAGGGGTAGAGACCCAGTACTTC.

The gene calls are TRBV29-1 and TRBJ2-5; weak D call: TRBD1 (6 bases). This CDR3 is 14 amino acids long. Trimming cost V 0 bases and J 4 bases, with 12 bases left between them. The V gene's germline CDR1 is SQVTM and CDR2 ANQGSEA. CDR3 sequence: CSVEESGDRETQYF. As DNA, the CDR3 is TGCAGCGTTGAAGAATCAGGGGACCGAGAGACCCAGTACTTC.

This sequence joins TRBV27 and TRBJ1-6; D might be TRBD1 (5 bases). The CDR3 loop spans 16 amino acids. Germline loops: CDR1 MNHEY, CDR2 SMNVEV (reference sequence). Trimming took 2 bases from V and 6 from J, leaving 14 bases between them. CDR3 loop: CASSLVGDGGNSPLHF. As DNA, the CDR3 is TGTGCCAGCAGTTTAGTTGGGGACGGGGGTAATTCACCCCTCCACTTT.

The CDR3 coding sequence is TGTGCCAGCAGCTTAGGCCAGGGCGCCATAGTGAGCAATCAGCCCCAGCATTTT. Translation gives CASSLGQGAIVSNQPQHF. V gene TRBV7-8 combines with J gene TRBJ1-5; D is perhaps TRBD1 (5 bases). The germline V gene encodes CDR1 SGHVS and CDR2 FQNEAQ. The CDR3 totals 18 residues. V gave up 1 base and J gave up 1 base, with 17 bases separating them.

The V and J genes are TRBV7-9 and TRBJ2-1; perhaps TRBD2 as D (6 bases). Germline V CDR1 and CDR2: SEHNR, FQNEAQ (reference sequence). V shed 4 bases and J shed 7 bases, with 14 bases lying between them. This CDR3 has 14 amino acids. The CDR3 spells CASSSGLERNEQFF. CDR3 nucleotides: TGTGCCAGCAGCTCGGGACTCGAGAGAAATGAGCAGTTCTTC.

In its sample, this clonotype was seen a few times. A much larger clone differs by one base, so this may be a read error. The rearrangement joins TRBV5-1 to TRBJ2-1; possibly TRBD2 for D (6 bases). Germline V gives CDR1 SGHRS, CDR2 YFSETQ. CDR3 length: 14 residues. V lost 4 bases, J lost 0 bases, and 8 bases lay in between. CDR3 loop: CASSVADSYNEQFF. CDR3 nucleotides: TGCGCCAGCAGCGTAGCGGACTCCTACAATGAGCAGTTCTTC.

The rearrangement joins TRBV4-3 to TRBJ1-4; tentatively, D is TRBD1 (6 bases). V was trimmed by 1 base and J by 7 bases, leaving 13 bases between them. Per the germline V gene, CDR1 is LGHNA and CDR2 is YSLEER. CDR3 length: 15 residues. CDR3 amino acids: CASSQVAGASEKLFF. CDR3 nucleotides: TGCGCCAGCAGCCAAGTGGCAGGGGCTAGTGAAAAACTGTTTTTT.

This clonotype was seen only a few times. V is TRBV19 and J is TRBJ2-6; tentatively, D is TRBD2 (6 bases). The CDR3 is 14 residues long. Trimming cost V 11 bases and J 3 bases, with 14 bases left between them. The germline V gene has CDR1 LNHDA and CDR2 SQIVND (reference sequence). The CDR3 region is CAAGGMHGANVLTF. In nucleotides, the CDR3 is TGTGCCGCCGGGGGTATGCATGGGGCCAACGTCCTGACTTTC.

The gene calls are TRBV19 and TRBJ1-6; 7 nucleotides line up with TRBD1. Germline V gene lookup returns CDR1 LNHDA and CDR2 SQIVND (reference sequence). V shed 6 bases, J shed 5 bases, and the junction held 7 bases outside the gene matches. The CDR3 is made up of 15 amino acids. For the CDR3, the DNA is TGTGCCAGTAGACCTTCGACAGGGAATAATTCACCCCTCCACTTT. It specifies CASRPSTGNNSPLHF.

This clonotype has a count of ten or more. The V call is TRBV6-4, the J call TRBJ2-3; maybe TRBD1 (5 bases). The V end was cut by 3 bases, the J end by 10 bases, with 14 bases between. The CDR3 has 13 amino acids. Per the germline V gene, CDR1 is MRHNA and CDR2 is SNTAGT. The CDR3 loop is CASSETREGAQYF. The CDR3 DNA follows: TGTGCCAGCAGTGAAACCAGGGAAGGTGCGCAGTATTTT.

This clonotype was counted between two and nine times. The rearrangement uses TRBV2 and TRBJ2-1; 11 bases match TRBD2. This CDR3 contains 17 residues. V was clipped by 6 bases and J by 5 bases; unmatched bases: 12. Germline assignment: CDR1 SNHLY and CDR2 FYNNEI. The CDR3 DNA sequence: TGTGCCAGCAGGCCCCACGGCCGGGGACTAGCGGACAATGAGCAGTTCTTC. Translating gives CASRPHGRGLADNEQFF. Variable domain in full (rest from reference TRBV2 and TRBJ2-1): EPEVTQTPSHQVTQMGQEVILRCVPISNHLYFYWYRQILGQKVEFLVSFYNNEISEKSEIFDDQFSVERPDGSNFTLKIRSTKLEDSAMYFCASRPHGRGLADNEQFFGPGTRLTVL.

The CDR3 nucleotides are TGCAGTGCTGCCGTTAGTGGGACTAGCGGGAGAGTCTACAATGAGCAGTTCTTC. Translation: CSAAVSGTSGRVYNEQFF. The gene calls are TRBV20-1 and TRBJ2-1, with 14 bases aligning to TRBD2. V dropped 5 bases and J dropped 3; count of bases not matched to a gene: 12. The CDR3 length is 18 residues. Germline V gene data show CDR1 as DFQATT and CDR2 as SNEGSKA (reference sequence).

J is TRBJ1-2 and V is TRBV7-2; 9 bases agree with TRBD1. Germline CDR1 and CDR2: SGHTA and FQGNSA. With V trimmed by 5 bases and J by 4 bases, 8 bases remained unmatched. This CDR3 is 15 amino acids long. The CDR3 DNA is TGTGCCAGCAGCCCCCACAGGGGGCTTGGCTATGGCTACACCTTC. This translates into CASSPHRGLGYGYTF.

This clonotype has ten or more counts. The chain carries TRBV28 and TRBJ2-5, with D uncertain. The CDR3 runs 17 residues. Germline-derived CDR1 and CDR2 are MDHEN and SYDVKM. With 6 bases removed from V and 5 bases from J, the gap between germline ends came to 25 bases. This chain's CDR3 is CASSPLGARRSRETQYF. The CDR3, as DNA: TGTGCCAGCAGCCCTTTGGGTGCTAGAAGATCCCGGGAGACCCAGTACTTC.

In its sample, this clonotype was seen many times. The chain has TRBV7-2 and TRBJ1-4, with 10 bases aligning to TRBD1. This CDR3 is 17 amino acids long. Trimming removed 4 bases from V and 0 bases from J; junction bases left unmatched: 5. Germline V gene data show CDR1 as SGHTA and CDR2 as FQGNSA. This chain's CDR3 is CASSSKTGGATNEKLFF. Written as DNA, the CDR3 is TGTGCCAGCAGCTCTAAGACAGGGGGCGCAACTAATGAAAAACTGTTTTTT.

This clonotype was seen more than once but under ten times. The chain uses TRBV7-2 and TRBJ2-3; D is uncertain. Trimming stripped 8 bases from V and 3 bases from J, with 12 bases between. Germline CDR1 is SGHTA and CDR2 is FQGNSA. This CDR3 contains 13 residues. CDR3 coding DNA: TGTGCCAGCGCGGTCGAAGGAACAGATACGCAGTATTTT. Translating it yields CASAVEGTDTQYF. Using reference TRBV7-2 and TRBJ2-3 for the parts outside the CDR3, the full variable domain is GAGVSQSPSNKVTEKGKDVELRCDPISGHTALYWYRQSLGQGLEFLIYFQGNSAPDKSGLPSDRFSAERTGGSVSTLTIQRTQQEDSAVYLCASAVEGTDTQYFGPGTRLTVL.

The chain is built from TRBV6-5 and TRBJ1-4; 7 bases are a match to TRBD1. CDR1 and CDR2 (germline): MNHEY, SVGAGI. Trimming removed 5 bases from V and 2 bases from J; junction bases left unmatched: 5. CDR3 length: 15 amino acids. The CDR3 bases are TGTGCCAGCAGTGCGGCAGGGGGGACTAATGAAAAACTGTTTTTT. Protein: CASSAAGGTNEKLFF.

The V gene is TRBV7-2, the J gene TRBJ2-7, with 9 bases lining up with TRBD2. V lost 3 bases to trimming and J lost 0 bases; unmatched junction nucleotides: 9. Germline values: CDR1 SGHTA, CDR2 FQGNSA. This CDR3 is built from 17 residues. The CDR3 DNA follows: TGTGCCAGCAGCTTCTATGGGACTAGCCGCAGCTCCTACGAGCAGTACTTC. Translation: CASSFYGTSRSSYEQYF. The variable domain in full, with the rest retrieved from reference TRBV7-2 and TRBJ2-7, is GAGVSQSPSNKVTEKGKDVELRCDPISGHTALYWYRQSLGQGLEFLIYFQGNSAPDKSGLPSDRFSAERTGGSVSTLTIQRTQQEDSAVYLCASSFYGTSRSSYEQYFGPGTRLTVT.

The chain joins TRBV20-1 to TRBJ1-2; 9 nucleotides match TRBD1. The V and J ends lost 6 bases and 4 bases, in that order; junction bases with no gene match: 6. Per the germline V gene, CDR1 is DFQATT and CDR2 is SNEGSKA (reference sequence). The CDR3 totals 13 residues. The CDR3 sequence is CSAGTGGAYGYTF. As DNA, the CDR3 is TGCAGTGCCGGCACAGGGGGCGCCTATGGCTACACCTTC.